The rows below give T cell receptor beta chains drawn from one sample of a study of CD8 T cells in ankylosing spondylitis. TCRdb ran MiXCR on the 5' RACE reads and lists one entry per CDR3 protein. The top ten hold 12% of the sample, which has around 130,000 distinct CDR3 sequences, over 6.5% seen once. The specimen sequenced was blood, either unsorted or a sorted T cell fraction (not recorded which). The receptors were sampled from a male donor with ankylosing spondylitis or in good health (not recorded which). Both conserved end residues are part of each CDR3. The D gene is left open where the match is weak. Not all rows give a size; the values are once, few, many and, for expanded clones, a class.

size: many
J: TRBJ2-1
D: NA
V: TRBV7-6
DNA: TGTGCCAGCAGGGTGGCTGAAAAGAATCAGGCGTTCTTC
CDR3: CASRVAEKNQAFF

size: few
J: TRBJ1-1
D: TRBD1
V: TRBV29-1
DNA: TGCAGCGTTCGACAGGGGAGTGAAGCTTTCTTT
CDR3: CSVRQGSEAFF

size: many
J: TRBJ1-3
D: TRBD1
V: TRBV5-1
DNA: TGCGCCAGCCGCTTGCAGGGGGCGGCGGACACCATATATTTT
CDR3: CASRLQGAADTIYF

size: many
J: TRBJ1-5
D: NA
V: TRBV11-2
DNA: TGTGCCAGCAGCAACGGGGGAGTCAATCAGCCCCAGCATTTT
CDR3: CASSNGGVNQPQHF

size: many
J: TRBJ1-1
D: NA
V: TRBV5-1
DNA: TGCGCCAGCACTGGGCGGATGAACACTGAAGCTTTCTTT
CDR3: CASTGRMNTEAFF

size: many
J: TRBJ2-7
D: NA
V: TRBV7-8
DNA: TGTGCCAGCAGCTTTAGAGGGGACTACGAGCAGTACTTC
CDR3: CASSFRGDYEQYF

size: many
J: TRBJ2-2
D: TRBD2
V: TRBV6-2/TRBV6-3
DNA: TGTGCCAGCAGTTACTCCCTGTTAGCGGGAGCCTCACTGTTTTTT
CDR3: CASSYSLLAGASLFF

size: many
J: TRBJ1-1
D: TRBD1
V: TRBV12-3/TRBV12-4
DNA: TGTGCCAGCAGTCGGACAGGGTCTATGACTGAAGCTTTCTTT
CDR3: CASSRTGSMTEAFF

size: NA
J: TRBJ2-5
D: NA
V: TRBV5-1
DNA: TGCGCCAGCAGCCCAACGACAGCACAAGAGACCCAGTACTTC
CDR3: CASSPTTAQETQYF

size: few
J: TRBJ2-1
D: NA
V: TRBV5-5
DNA: TGTGCCAGCAGCTGGTACGACAGGGGACTAGGAATGAATGAGCAGTTCTTC
CDR3: CASSWYDRGLGMNEQFF

size: many
J: TRBJ2-1
D: NA
V: TRBV3-1
DNA: TGTGCCAGCAGCCAAGGGTTCAGCTCCTACAATGAGCAGTTCTTC
CDR3: CASSQGFSSYNEQFF

size: many
J: TRBJ2-3
D: TRBD1
V: TRBV5-6
DNA: TGTGCCAGCAGCTTGGATAGGACAGGGCGGGGCCGTACGCAGTATTTT
CDR3: CASSLDRTGRGRTQYF

size: many
J: TRBJ2-2
D: TRBD2
V: TRBV7-2
DNA: TGTGCCAGCAGCCTGACTAGCGGGAGTGACACCGGGGAGCTGTTTTTT
CDR3: CASSLTSGSDTGELFF

size: many
J: TRBJ2-4
D: NA
V: TRBV5-5
DNA: TGTGCCAGCAGCCAAACCAACAGCCTCCTAGCCAAAAACATTCAGTACTTC
CDR3: CASSQTNSLLAKNIQYF

size: many
J: TRBJ2-2
D: TRBD2
V: TRBV6-1
DNA: TGTGCCAGCACCCTCAGGGTCCTAGCGGGGGTAGCCGGGGAGCTGTTTTTT
CDR3: CASTLRVLAGVAGELFF

size: NA
J: TRBJ2-1
D: NA
V: TRBV12-3/TRBV12-4
DNA: TGTGCCAGCAGTTTAGGGCTGAGCTCCTACAATGGGCAGTTCTTC
CDR3: CASSLGLSSYNGQFF

size: many
J: TRBJ1-2
D: NA
V: TRBV20-1
DNA: TGCAGTGCTAGGGGGGTGAAAGAGGACTATGGCTACACCTTC
CDR3: CSARGVKEDYGYTF

size: many
J: TRBJ2-5
D: TRBD2
V: TRBV20-1
DNA: TGCAGTGCTAAGACTAGCGGGAGGGCCTCGAACCAAGAGACCCAGTACTTC
CDR3: CSAKTSGRASNQETQYF

size: many
J: TRBJ2-7
D: NA
V: TRBV7-2
DNA: TGTGCCAGCAGCCAAACAGCTACCTACGAGCAGTACTTC
CDR3: CASSQTATYEQYF

size: many
J: TRBJ1-5
D: NA
V: TRBV20-1
DNA: TGCAGTGCTAGAGGAGGAGGTGAAACAGGGAGCAATCAGCCCCAGCATTTT
CDR3: CSARGGGETGSNQPQHF

size: many
J: TRBJ2-7
D: NA
V: TRBV5-6
DNA: TGTGCCAGCAGCCGGTCTCGGGGCTCCTACGAGCAGTACTTC
CDR3: CASSRSRGSYEQYF

size: many
J: TRBJ2-2
D: NA
V: TRBV5-1
DNA: TGCGCCAGCAGCTCAATCGGGGAGCTGTTTTTT
CDR3: CASSSIGELFF

size: many
J: TRBJ2-2
D: TRBD2
V: TRBV6-1
DNA: TGTGCCAGCAACCGACTAGCGGCAAGTGTAGGGGAGCTGTTTTTT
CDR3: CASNRLAASVGELFF

size: many
J: TRBJ2-3
D: NA
V: TRBV5-1
DNA: TGCGCCAGCAGCCAGGCGGGACGGCCAGATACGCAGTATTTT
CDR3: CASSQAGRPDTQYF

size: many
J: TRBJ2-7
D: TRBD2
V: TRBV5-5
DNA: TGTGCCAGCAGCTTGGGATCTAGCGGGAGTTACGAGCAGTACTTC
CDR3: CASSLGSSGSYEQYF

size: many
J: TRBJ2-7
D: TRBD1
V: TRBV5-6
DNA: TGTGCCAGCAGCCCGGAAGGGACAGGCCGCTCCTACGAGCAGTACTTC
CDR3: CASSPEGTGRSYEQYF

size: NA
J: TRBJ2-7
D: TRBD1
V: TRBV2
DNA: TGTGCCAGCAGTGAAGGGCAGGGGGCCACCCGGCAGTACTTC
CDR3: CASSEGQGATRQYF

size: many
J: TRBJ1-1
D: TRBD1
V: TRBV7-8
DNA: TGTGCCAGCAGCTTATCCAGGGGGCAAACTGAAGCTTTCTTT
CDR3: CASSLSRGQTEAFF

size: many
J: TRBJ1-1
D: NA
V: TRBV27
DNA: TGTGCCAGCAGCAGGAACACTGAAGCTTTCTTT
CDR3: CASSRNTEAFF

size: many
J: TRBJ2-4
D: NA
V: TRBV30
DNA: TGTGCCTGGATGGGAGGTCTGCTAGCCAAAAACATTCAGTACTTC
CDR3: CAWMGGLLAKNIQYF

size: many
J: TRBJ1-5
D: NA
V: TRBV5-1
DNA: TGCGCCAGCAGCTTGTGGGGGGACAATCAGCCCCAGCATTTT
CDR3: CASSLWGDNQPQHF

size: NA
J: TRBJ2-1
D: TRBD2
V: TRBV7-2
DNA: TGTGCCAGCAGCTTAGGAGCGGGGAACAATGAGCAGTTCTTC
CDR3: CASSLGAGNNEQFF

size: many
J: TRBJ1-2
D: NA
V: TRBV18
DNA: TGTGCCAGCTCATTACCGACAGAAGGCGCTAACTATGGCTACACCTTC
CDR3: CASSLPTEGANYGYTF

size: many
J: TRBJ1-5
D: NA
V: TRBV21-1
DNA: TGTGCCAGCACCTTCATGGACGTTAATCAGCCCCAGCATTTT
CDR3: CASTFMDVNQPQHF

size: many
J: TRBJ1-4
D: NA
V: TRBV10-3
DNA: TGTGCCGTCGCGGAGGCGAGGGGTAGGGAAAAACTGTTTTTT
CDR3: CAVAEARGREKLFF

size: many
J: TRBJ2-1
D: NA
V: TRBV10-3
DNA: TGTGCCATCAGTGACATTTATGAGCAGTTCTTC
CDR3: CAISDIYEQFF

size: many
J: TRBJ2-1
D: NA
V: TRBV5-5
DNA: TGTGCCAGCGGCTACGTAGGGACGGACTACAATGAGCAGTTCTTC
CDR3: CASGYVGTDYNEQFF

size: many
J: TRBJ2-2
D: NA
V: TRBV12-3/TRBV12-4
DNA: TGTGCCAGCAGACCCTGGACTGCCAACACCGGGGAGCTGTTTTTT
CDR3: CASRPWTANTGELFF

size: many
J: TRBJ2-3
D: NA
V: TRBV20-1
DNA: TGCAGTGCTGCCCTTTGGGGAGATACGCAGTATTTT
CDR3: CSAALWGDTQYF

size: many
J: TRBJ2-7
D: TRBD2
V: TRBV6-2/TRBV6-3
DNA: TGTGCCAGTAATCTAGCGGGAGGAAGCTACGAGCAGTACTTC
CDR3: CASNLAGGSYEQYF

size: many
J: TRBJ2-1
D: NA
V: TRBV7-2
DNA: TGTGCCAGCAGCTCGAGACAGGCCTACAATGAGCAGTTCTTC
CDR3: CASSSRQAYNEQFF

size: many
J: TRBJ1-6
D: NA
V: TRBV20-1
DNA: TGCAGTGCTAGAGATCGAGGCAGCTATAATTCACCCCTCCACTTT
CDR3: CSARDRGSYNSPLHF

size: many
J: TRBJ1-1
D: NA
V: TRBV4-1
DNA: TGCGCCAGCAGCCACCCTCAGGGGCTGTCTGAAGCTTTCTTT
CDR3: CASSHPQGLSEAFF

size: many
J: TRBJ1-2
D: TRBD1
V: TRBV7-2
DNA: TGTGCCAGCAGCTCCGCTCTTGGGACAGGGGTGCACTATGGCTACACCTTC
CDR3: CASSSALGTGVHYGYTF

size: few
J: TRBJ1-5
D: NA
V: TRBV12-3/TRBV12-4
DNA: TGTGCCAGCAGTTTCCACAGGGAGGGCAATCAGCCCCAGCATTTT
CDR3: CASSFHREGNQPQHF